This TCR beta chain came from a study of control samples from healthy donors and cancer patients. V dropped 2 bases and J dropped 8 bases, with 14 bases sitting between them. This CDR3 is built from 15 residues. In germline, CDR1 is SGDLS, CDR2 YYNGEE. Here immunoSEQ multiplex PCR was the method, and the copy in TCRdb shows in-frame clones only, minus some. The sample lists about 15,000 clones, around 77% seen once, with roughly 17% in the top ten. The sequencing input was formalin-fixed, paraffin-embedded tissue. This chain uses TRBV9 with TRBJ1-6; D remains unclear. The source is a female donor with lung cancer. The CDR3 DNA follows: TGTGCCAGCAGCGTTAGCCCGTCGAGAGATTCACCCCTCCACTTT. This codes for CASSVSPSRDSPLHF. The complete variable domain, with remaining parts taken from reference TRBV9 and TRBJ1-6, reads DSGVTQTPKHLITATGQRVTLRCSPRSGDLSVYWYQQSLDQGLQFLIQYYNGEERAKGNILERFSAQQFPDLHSELNLSSLELGDSALYFCASSVSPSRDSPLHFGNGTRLTVT.